This paragraph reports one T cell receptor (beta chain). 60 Vbeta and 13 Jbeta primers were used in PCR. Authors' methods: Counted up in a later analysis, unique TCR beta chains came to some 75 million, with some 11 million shared. Repertoires were generated with immunoSEQ multiplex PCR, while TCRdb's copy carries only in-frame clones and drops some. The D gene and trimming were derived from the DNA, and the V and J assignments and clone size from that table. The sample yields under 40,000 clones, of which the top ten take up around 5%. The data were taken from a study of cytomegalovirus exposure and HLA in healthy donors. Whole-study context: Clustering assigned about 79% of the approximately 430 genotyped donors to the Caucasian-associated ancestry cluster.

This CDR3 comprises 14 residues. Trimming pared 6 bases from V and 5 bases from J, leaving 13 bases between. The germline gives CDR1 MGHRA, CDR2 YSYEKL. The sequenced sample consisted of PBMCs. This sequence was found in a female donor in good health and CMV-seronegative. J is TRBJ2-2 and V is TRBV4-1; TRBD2 might be the D (5 bases). CDR3 in DNA: TGCGCCAGCAGTGCCCCCGGGGAAACCGGGGAGCTGTTTTTT. Amino acid sequence: CASSAPGETGELFF.